Below, 25 T cell receptor beta chains from the same sample are listed, as sequenced in a study of cytomegalovirus exposure and HLA in healthy donors. The PCR was carried out with 60 Vbeta primers and 13 Jbeta primers. Repertoires were generated with immunoSEQ multiplex PCR, while TCRdb's copy carries only in-frame clones and drops some. The sample holds fewer than 120,000 clones, over 65% seen once. The sequencing sample was made of PBMCs. These receptors were obtained from a man under 40 in good health and CMV-seropositive.

As regards this clone: Likely a read error: the CDR3 ends without its conserved phenylalanine or tryptophan. This chain connects TRBV10-3 to TRBJ2-3; unclear D gene. The V end was cut by 0 bases, the J end by 5 bases, with 12 bases between. Germline values: CDR1 ENHRY, CDR2 SYGVKD. The CDR3 consists of 15 residues. CDR3 sequence reads: CAISESDELGDTQYL. The CDR3 DNA is TGTGCCATCAGTGAGTCTGATGAACTCGGAGATACGCAGTATCTT.

The chain uses TRBV6-5 and TRBJ2-3; D may be TRBD1 (6 bases). Germline V gives CDR1 MNHEY, CDR2 SVGAGI. V lost 6 bases, J lost 6 bases, and 10 bases lay in between. The CDR3 runs 12 residues. CDR3 in amino acids: CASSHTGDTQYF. CDR3 bases: TGTGCCAGCAGCCACACAGGGGATACGCAGTATTTT.

The rearrangement uses TRBV19 and TRBJ1-2; no definite D call. Germline V lookup: CDR1 LNHDA, CDR2 SQIVND (reference sequence). The CDR3 covers 15 residues. With 6 bases removed from V and 6 bases from J, the gap between germline ends came to 20 bases. Written as DNA, the CDR3 is TGTGCCAGTAGCCTGGTACGGGGTTCTAAGGATGGCTACACCTTC. Translated: CASSLVRGSKDGYTF.

The chain carries TRBV5-1 and TRBJ2-3; 7 bases agree with TRBD1. CDR3 length equals 15 residues. Germline CDR1 and CDR2: SGHRS and YFSETQ. The junction had 12 bases not matched to a gene; V was cut back by 8 bases and J by 3 bases. Here the CDR3 DNA reads TGCGCCAGTAAAGAGGGGCAGGGGGTGACAGATACGCAGTATTTT. Its translation: CASKEGQGVTDTQYF.

This clone was observed a handful of times. This chain connects TRBV29-1 to TRBJ1-1; maybe TRBD1 (5 bases). V lost 4 bases, J lost 2 bases, and 17 bases lay in between. Germline loops: CDR1 SQVTM, CDR2 ANQGSEA. The CDR3 totals 15 residues. CDR3 DNA sequence: TGCAGCGTTGTTGGTTGGCAGGGTAAAAACACTGAAGCTTTCTTT. This codes for CSVVGWQGKNTEAFF.

This clone was seen only a few times. The J gene is TRBJ2-5, the V gene TRBV7-3, with 10 bases fitting TRBD2. V dropped 0 bases and J dropped 10; count of bases not matched to a gene: 11. In germline, CDR1 is SGHTA, CDR2 FQGTGA. This CDR3 region has 16 residues. In nucleotides, the CDR3 is TGTGCCAGCAGCTTAACAGCGGGGGGGACCCAAGGGGGCCAGTACTTC. Its protein is CASSLTAGGTQGGQYF.

The chain combines TRBV27 with TRBJ2-3, with 8 positions matching TRBD2. The trim removed 4 bases at V and 9 bases at J, leaving 6 bases unmatched. The CDR3 has 13 residues. CDR1 is MNHEY and CDR2 is SMNVEV in the germline V gene (reference sequence). In DNA, the CDR3 is TGTGCCAGCAGTTCCCTAGCGGGTACGACGCAGTATTTT. As protein: CASSSLAGTTQYF.

The chain is built from TRBV9 and TRBJ2-5, with D perhaps matching TRBD2 (6 bases). Looked up from germline, CDR1 is SGDLS and CDR2 is YYNGEE. This CDR3 is 16 amino acids long. V lost 0 bases and J 2 bases, leaving 14 bases between the germline ends. For the CDR3, the DNA is TGTGCCAGCAGCGTAGGGTCTAGCGAGAATCAAGAGACCCAGTACTTC. Residues: CASSVGSSENQETQYF.

The chain uses TRBV6-5 and TRBJ2-1; 9 nucleotides line up with TRBD2. Germline lookup yields CDR1 MNHEY and CDR2 SVGAGI. Trimming at V came to 2 bases and at J to 8 bases, leaving 4 bases not matched to a gene. There are 14 residues in the CDR3. Written as DNA, the CDR3 is TGTGCCAGCAGTTACATGGCGGGGGGGGATGAGCAGTTCTTC. Amino acid sequence: CASSYMAGGDEQFF.

The rearrangement joins TRBV27 to TRBJ1-5, with a tentative D call TRBD1 (5 bases). The CDR3 is 12 amino acids. The germline V gene has CDR1 MNHEY and CDR2 SMNVEV (reference sequence). V lost 3 bases, J lost 10 bases, and 10 bases lay in between. This CDR3 reads CASSFPGGPQHF. CDR3 nucleotides: TGTGCCAGCAGTTTCCCCGGGGGACCCCAGCATTTT.

V and J are TRBV7-2 and TRBJ2-5, with D possibly TRBD1 on 6 matching bases. The germline V gene encodes CDR1 SGHTA and CDR2 FQGNSA. The V end lost 1 base, the J end lost 1 base, and 16 bases lay between the germline ends. The CDR3 covers 17 residues. CDR3 bases: TGTGCCAGCAGCTTAGTTCGTGGCAGGGGTGGCCAAGAGACCCAGTACTTC. Its protein product is CASSLVRGRGGQETQYF.

The rearrangement joins TRBV11-2 to TRBJ2-1, with TRBD2 matching over 9 bases. V was clipped by 2 bases and J by 9 bases; unmatched bases: 8. This CDR3 region has 15 residues. Germline loops: CDR1 SGHAT, CDR2 FQNNGV. This CDR3 reads CASSLLGGGAFEQFF. CDR3 sequence (DNA): TGTGCCAGCAGCTTATTAGGCGGGGGGGCCTTTGAGCAGTTCTTC.

The genes are TRBV28 and TRBJ2-4; TRBD1 matches at 9 bases. Germline V gene lookup returns CDR1 MDHEN and CDR2 SYDVKM. The V gene end was trimmed by 4 bases and the J gene end by 9 bases; junction bases not matched to a gene: 7. The CDR3 runs 14 residues. The CDR3 loop reads CASSSGDRVSIQYF. The CDR3 region has the DNA TGTGCCAGCAGTTCAGGGGACAGGGTGAGCATTCAGTACTTC.

The chain's CDR3 is CASSYSGQGPFTF. CDR3 nucleotides: TGTGCCAGCAGTTACTCCGGACAGGGCCCCTTTACCTTC. This chain uses TRBV6-5 with TRBJ1-2; 8 bases are a match to TRBD1. This CDR3 contains 13 residues. V shed 0 bases and J 14 bases; nucleotides not matched to a gene: 8. Germline CDR1 is MNHEY and CDR2 is SVGAGI.

This sequence joins TRBV5-4 and TRBJ2-7; 11 nucleotides agree with TRBD2. Germline V gives CDR1 SGHNT, CDR2 YYREEE (reference sequence). The CDR3 totals 17 residues. V shed 0 bases and J 2 bases; nucleotides not matched to a gene: 7. The CDR3, as DNA: TGTGCCAGCAGCTTGGGGCTAGCGGGGGGCCGCCCCTACGAGCAGTACTTC. Residues: CASSLGLAGGRPYEQYF.

The chain links TRBV7-6 to TRBJ2-3; 9 bases line up with TRBD2. V gave up 1 base and J gave up 0 bases; unmatched junction bases: 2. Germline CDR1 reads SGHVS; CDR2 reads FNYEAQ. The CDR3 covers 16 residues. CDR3 loop: CASSLGGGGSTDTQYF. For the CDR3, the DNA is TGTGCCAGCAGCTTAGGCGGGGGGGGTAGCACAGATACGCAGTATTTT.

The chain combines TRBV5-6 with TRBJ1-2; weak D call: TRBD1 (6 bases). V lost 4 bases to trimming and J lost 7 bases, with 11 bases between them. This CDR3 is 12 amino acids long. The germline V gene encodes CDR1 SGHDT and CDR2 YYEEEE. The CDR3 DNA reads TGTGCCAGCAGCCGAGTGGACAGTGGCTACACCTTC. Amino acids: CASSRVDSGYTF. The variable domain in full, completed from reference TRBV5-6 and TRBJ1-2, reads DAGVTQSPTHLIKTRGQQVTLRCSPKSGHDTVSWYQQALGQGPQFIFQYYEEEERQRGNFPDRFSGHQFPNYSSELNVNALLLGDSALYLCASSRVDSGYTFGSGTRLTVV.

The chain has TRBV7-2 and TRBJ2-7; TRBD2 aligns across 7 bases. The CDR3 spans 16 residues. V was pared by 3 bases and J by 0 bases, with 8 bases of the junction left unmatched. Looked up from germline, CDR1 is SGHTA and CDR2 is FQGNSA. Here the CDR3 DNA reads TGTGCCAGCAGCTTCCGTCTGGGGGGGAGCTCCTACGAGCAGTACTTC. This translates into CASSFRLGGSSYEQYF.

This clone was found once. The chain recombines TRBV2 with TRBJ1-5, with D maybe TRBD1 (6 bases). The V end lost 2 bases, the J end lost 0 bases, and 11 bases lay between the germline ends. Germline CDR1 reads SNHLY; CDR2 reads FYNNEI. CDR3 length: 16 residues. The CDR3 protein is CASSEWGHLSNQPQHF. DNA for the CDR3: TGTGCCAGCAGTGAATGGGGACACCTTAGCAATCAGCCCCAGCATTTT. The full variable domain, completed using reference TRBV2 and TRBJ1-5, is EPEVTQTPSHQVTQMGQEVILRCVPISNHLYFYWYRQILGQKVEFLVSFYNNEISEKSEIFDDQFSVERPDGSNFTLKIRSTKLEDSAMYFCASSEWGHLSNQPQHFGDGTRLSIL.

The J gene is TRBJ2-3, the V gene TRBV30; 7 positions agree with TRBD2. The ends lost 5 bases at V and 3 bases at J; junction bases unmatched: 11. Germline CDR1 GTSNPN, CDR2 SVGIG (reference sequence). The CDR3 is 15 residues long. The CDR3 reads CAWGPTGGRTDTQYF. The CDR3 DNA follows: TGTGCCTGGGGTCCCACGGGGGGTAGAACAGATACGCAGTATTTT.

The chain combines TRBV2 with TRBJ2-3; 7 bases align to TRBD1. There are 15 residues in the CDR3. With 3 bases clipped from V and 5 bases from J, the junction kept 8 bases outside the gene matches. Germline CDR1 and CDR2: SNHLY and FYNNEI. CDR3: CASSDDRGLGDTQYF. In DNA, the CDR3 is TGTGCCAGCAGTGACGATAGGGGGCTGGGAGATACGCAGTATTTT.

This clone appeared a single time. The chain joins TRBV2 to TRBJ1-6; D ambiguous. V was trimmed by 4 bases and J by 3 bases, leaving 4 bases between them. This CDR3 contains 13 residues. Germline values: CDR1 SNHLY, CDR2 FYNNEI. DNA of the CDR3: TGTGCCAGCAGTGGAGACTATAATTCACCCCTCCACTTT. It yields the protein CASSGDYNSPLHF. Filled out from reference TRBV2 and TRBJ1-6, the complete variable domain reads EPEVTQTPSHQVTQMGQEVILRCVPISNHLYFYWYRQILGQKVEFLVSFYNNEISEKSEIFDDQFSVERPDGSNFTLKIRSTKLEDSAMYFCASSGDYNSPLHFGNGTRLTVT.

V gene TRBV6-6 combines with J gene TRBJ2-3; 8 nucleotides align to TRBD2. The length of the CDR3 is 14 residues. V lost 8 bases to trimming and J lost 2 bases; unmatched junction nucleotides: 6. Germline V gives CDR1 MNHNY, CDR2 SVGAGI (reference sequence). CDR3 nucleotides: TGTGCCAGCGATCGGGGGGGCGCCACAGATACGCAGTATTTT. Residues: CASDRGGATDTQYF.

The V and J genes are TRBV18 and TRBJ2-7, with 10 bases lining up with TRBD1. This CDR3 contains 15 residues. Germline CDR1 reads KGHSH; CDR2 reads LQKENI. V lost 3 bases, J lost 6 bases, and 8 bases stayed unmatched. This chain's CDR3 is CASSPRQGAPSEQYF. In DNA, the CDR3 is TGTGCCAGCTCACCCAGACAGGGGGCGCCCAGCGAGCAGTACTTC.

Only one count was recorded for this clone. This chain uses TRBV27 with TRBJ1-1; D may be TRBD1 (5 bases). Germline CDR1 MNHEY, CDR2 SMNVEV (reference sequence). This CDR3 is built from 15 residues. V dropped 5 bases and J dropped 1 base, with 14 bases sitting between them. The chain's CDR3 is CASSNSGHENTEAFF. DNA of the CDR3: TGTGCCAGCAGTAATTCAGGGCATGAGAACACTGAAGCTTTCTTT.